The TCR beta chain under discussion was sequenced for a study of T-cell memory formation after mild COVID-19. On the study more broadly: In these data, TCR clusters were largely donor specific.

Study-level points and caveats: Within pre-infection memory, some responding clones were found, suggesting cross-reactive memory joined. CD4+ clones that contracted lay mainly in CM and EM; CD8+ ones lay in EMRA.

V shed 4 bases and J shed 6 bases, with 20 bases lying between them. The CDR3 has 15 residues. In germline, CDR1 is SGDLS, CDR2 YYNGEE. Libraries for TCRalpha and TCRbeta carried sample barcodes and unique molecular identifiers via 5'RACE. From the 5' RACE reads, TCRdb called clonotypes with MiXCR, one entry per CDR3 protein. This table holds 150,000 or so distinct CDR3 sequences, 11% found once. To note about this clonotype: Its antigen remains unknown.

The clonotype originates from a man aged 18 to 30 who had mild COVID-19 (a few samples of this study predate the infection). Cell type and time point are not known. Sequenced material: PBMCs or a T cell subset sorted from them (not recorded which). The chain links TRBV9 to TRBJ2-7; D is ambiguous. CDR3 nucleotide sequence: TGTGCCAGCAGCTCAGACCCCCAGATCCTTTCCGAGCAGTACTTC. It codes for CASSSDPQILSEQYF.